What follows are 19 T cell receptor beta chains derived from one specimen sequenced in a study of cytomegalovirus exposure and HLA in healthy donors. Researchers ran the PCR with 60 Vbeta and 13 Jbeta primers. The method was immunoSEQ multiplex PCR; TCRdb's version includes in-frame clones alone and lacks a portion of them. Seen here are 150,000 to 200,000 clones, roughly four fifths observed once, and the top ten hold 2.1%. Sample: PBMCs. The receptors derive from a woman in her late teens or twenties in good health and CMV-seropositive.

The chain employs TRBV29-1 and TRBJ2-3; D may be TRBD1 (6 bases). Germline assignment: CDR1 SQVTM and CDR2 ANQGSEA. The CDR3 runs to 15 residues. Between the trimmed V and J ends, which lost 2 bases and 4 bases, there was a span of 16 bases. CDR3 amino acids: CSVETVDRYSDTQYF. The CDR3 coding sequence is TGCAGCGTTGAAACTGTTGACAGGTACTCAGATACGCAGTATTTT.

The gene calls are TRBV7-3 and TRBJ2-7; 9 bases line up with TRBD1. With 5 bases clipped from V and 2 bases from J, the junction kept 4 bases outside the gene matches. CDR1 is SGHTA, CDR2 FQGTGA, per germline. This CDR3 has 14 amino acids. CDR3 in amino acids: CASSQGQGPYEQYF. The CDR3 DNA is TGTGCCAGCAGCCAAGGACAGGGGCCCTACGAGCAGTACTTC.

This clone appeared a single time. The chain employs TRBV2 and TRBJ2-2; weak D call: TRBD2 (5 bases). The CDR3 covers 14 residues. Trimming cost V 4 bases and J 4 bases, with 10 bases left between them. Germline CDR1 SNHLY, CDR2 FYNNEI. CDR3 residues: CASSVRDGTGELFF. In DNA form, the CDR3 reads TGTGCCAGCAGTGTGAGGGATGGCACCGGGGAGCTGTTTTTT.

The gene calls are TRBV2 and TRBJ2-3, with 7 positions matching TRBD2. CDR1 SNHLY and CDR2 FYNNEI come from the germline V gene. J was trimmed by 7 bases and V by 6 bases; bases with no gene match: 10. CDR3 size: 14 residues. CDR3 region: CASRGRTGGYTQYF. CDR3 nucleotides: TGTGCCAGCAGGGGGCGTACGGGGGGTTATACGCAGTATTTT.

CDR3 DNA: TGTGCCAGCAGCCAGCGGGGGGTCCAAGAGACCCAGTACTTC. This sequence encodes CASSQRGVQETQYF. The chain carries TRBV2 and TRBJ2-5, with 9 bases fitting TRBD2. V lost 6 bases, J lost 1 base, and 3 bases stayed unmatched. Germline V gene sequence: CDR1 SNHLY, CDR2 FYNNEI. The CDR3 length is 14 residues.

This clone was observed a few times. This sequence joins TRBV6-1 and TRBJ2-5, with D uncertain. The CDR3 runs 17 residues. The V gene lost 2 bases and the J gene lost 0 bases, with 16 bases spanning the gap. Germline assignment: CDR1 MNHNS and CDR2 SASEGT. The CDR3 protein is CASSEQPMATYQETQYF. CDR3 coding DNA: TGTGCCAGCAGTGAACAACCGATGGCCACGTACCAAGAGACCCAGTACTTC.

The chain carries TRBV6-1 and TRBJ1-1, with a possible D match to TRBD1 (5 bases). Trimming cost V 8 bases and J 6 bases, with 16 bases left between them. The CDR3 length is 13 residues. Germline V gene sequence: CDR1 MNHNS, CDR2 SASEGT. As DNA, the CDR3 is TGTGCCAGCTACCGTACAGGTCGCGCTGAAGCTTTCTTT. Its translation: CASYRTGRAEAFF.

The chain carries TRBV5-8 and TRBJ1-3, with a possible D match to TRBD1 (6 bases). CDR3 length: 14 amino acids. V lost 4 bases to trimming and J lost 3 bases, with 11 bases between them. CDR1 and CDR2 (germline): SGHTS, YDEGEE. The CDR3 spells CASSAGQLGNTIYF. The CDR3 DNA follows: TGTGCCAGCAGCGCCGGACAGCTTGGAAACACCATATATTTT.

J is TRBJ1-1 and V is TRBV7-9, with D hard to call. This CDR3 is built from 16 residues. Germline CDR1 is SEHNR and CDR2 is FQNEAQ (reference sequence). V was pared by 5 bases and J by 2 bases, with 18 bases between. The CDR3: CASSPLRVLSNTEAFF. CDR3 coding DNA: TGTGCCAGCAGCCCTCTCCGGGTTTTGAGTAACACTGAAGCTTTCTTT.

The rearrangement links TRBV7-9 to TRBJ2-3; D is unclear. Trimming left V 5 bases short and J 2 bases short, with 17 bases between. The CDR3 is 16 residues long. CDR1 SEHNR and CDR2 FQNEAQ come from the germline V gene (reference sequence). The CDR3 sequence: CASSPPGSLFTDTQYF. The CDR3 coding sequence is TGTGCCAGCAGCCCACCCGGGTCTCTCTTCACAGATACGCAGTATTTT.

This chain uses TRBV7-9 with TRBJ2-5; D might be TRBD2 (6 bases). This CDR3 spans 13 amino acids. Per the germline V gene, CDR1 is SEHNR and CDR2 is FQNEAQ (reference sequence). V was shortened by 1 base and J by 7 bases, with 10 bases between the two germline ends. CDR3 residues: CASSLVVGGTQYF. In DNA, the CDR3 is TGTGCCAGCAGCTTAGTGGTGGGAGGGACCCAGTACTTC.

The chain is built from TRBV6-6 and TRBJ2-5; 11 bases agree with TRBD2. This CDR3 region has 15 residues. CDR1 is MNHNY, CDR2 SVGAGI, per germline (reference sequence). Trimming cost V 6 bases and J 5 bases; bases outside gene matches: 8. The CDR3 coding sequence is TGTGCCAGCAGCCCACTAGCGGGGGTTGGGGAGACCCAGTACTTC. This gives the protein CASSPLAGVGETQYF.

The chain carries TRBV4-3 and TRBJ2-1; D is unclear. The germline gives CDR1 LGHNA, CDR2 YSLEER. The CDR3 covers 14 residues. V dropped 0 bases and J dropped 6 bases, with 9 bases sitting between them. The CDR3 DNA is TGCGCCAGCAGCCAAGATATCCTAGTCAATGAGCAGTTCTTC. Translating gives CASSQDILVNEQFF.

CDR3 sequence reads: CASSSRDRSYNSPLHF. CDR3 bases: TGTGCCAGCAGTTCACGGGACAGATCCTATAATTCACCCCTCCACTTT. The chain combines TRBV27 with TRBJ1-6; 7 nucleotides match TRBD1. The germline CDR1 and CDR2 sequences are MNHEY and SMNVEV (reference sequence). The CDR3 extends over 16 amino acids. Trimming removed 4 bases from V and 1 base from J; junction bases left unmatched: 4.

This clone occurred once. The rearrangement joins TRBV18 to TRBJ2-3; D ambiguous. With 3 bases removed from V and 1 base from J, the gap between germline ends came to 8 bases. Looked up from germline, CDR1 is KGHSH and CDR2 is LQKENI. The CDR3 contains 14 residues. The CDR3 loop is CASSPERRTDTQYF. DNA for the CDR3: TGTGCCAGCTCACCGGAGCGTCGCACAGATACGCAGTATTTT. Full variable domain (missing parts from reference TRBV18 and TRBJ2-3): NAGVMQNPRHLVRRRGQEARLRCSPMKGHSHVYWYRQLPEEGLKFMVYLQKENIIDESGMPKERFSAEFPKEGPSILRIQQVVRGDSAAYFCASSPERRTDTQYFGPGTRLTVL.

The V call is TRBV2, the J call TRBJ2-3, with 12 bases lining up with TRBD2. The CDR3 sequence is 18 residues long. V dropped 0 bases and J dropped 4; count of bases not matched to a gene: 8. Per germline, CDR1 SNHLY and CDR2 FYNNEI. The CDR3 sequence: CASSEAWLAGGRSDTQYF. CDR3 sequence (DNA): TGTGCCAGCAGTGAAGCGTGGCTAGCGGGGGGGCGGTCAGATACGCAGTATTTT.

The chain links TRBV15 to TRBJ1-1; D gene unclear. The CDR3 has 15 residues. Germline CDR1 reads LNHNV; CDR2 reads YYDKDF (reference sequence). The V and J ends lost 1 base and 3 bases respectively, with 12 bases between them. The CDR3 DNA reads TGTGCCACCAGCAGAGTAGAGGCGGAATACACTGAAGCTTTCTTT. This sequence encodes CATSRVEAEYTEAFF.

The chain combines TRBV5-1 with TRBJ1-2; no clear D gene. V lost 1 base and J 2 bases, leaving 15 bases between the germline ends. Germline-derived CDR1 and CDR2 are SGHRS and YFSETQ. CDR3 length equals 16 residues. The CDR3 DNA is TGCGCCAGCAGCTTGTCCCCGGGGATCCGAAACTATGGCTACACCTTC. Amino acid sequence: CASSLSPGIRNYGYTF.

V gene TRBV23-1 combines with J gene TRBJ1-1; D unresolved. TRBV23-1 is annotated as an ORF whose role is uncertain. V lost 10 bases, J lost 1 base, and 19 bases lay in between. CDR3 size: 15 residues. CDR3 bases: TGCGCCACCAAGAGTTCGAGGGTAGAGAACACTGAAGCTTTCTTT. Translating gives CATKSSRVENTEAFF.